A selection of T cell receptor beta chains follows, all from one sample in a study of sequential checkpoint blockade in melanoma. Using immunoSEQ multiplex PCR, the repertoire was profiled, and TCRdb retains in-frame clones only, with some absent. The sample contains 15,000 to 20,000 clones, about two thirds of which appear only once. The sample here was CD8+ T cells sorted from blood (inferred from file names), taken from a patient given nivolumab and ipilimumab in sequence. Receptor source: a human donor with melanoma. Each CDR3 is given with its conserved first and last residue. Each record gives: clone size, D gene, J gene, CDR3 length, V gene, CDR3 DNA, CDR3 protein. A D gene is named only where the DNA matches it firmly. The size entry is marked missing in some rows and otherwise reads once, few, many or a size class.

clone size: -
D gene: -
J gene: TRBJ2-6
CDR3 length: 15
V gene: TRBV6-5
CDR3 DNA: TGTGCCAGCAGTTACGGTGGCGGCGCGGCCAACGTCCTGACTTTC
CDR3 protein: CASSYGGGAANVLTF

clone size: -
D gene: -
J gene: TRBJ1-1
CDR3 length: 15
V gene: TRBV14
CDR3 DNA: TGTGCCAGCAGCCAAGCCCACAGGAAATGGACTGAAGCTTTCTTT
CDR3 protein: CASSQAHRKWTEAFF

clone size: -
D gene: TRBD1
J gene: TRBJ1-1
CDR3 length: 12
V gene: TRBV6-1
CDR3 DNA: TGTGCCACCCGGACAGGGGGCACTGAAGCTTTCTTT
CDR3 protein: CATRTGGTEAFF

clone size: -
D gene: TRBD1
J gene: TRBJ1-4
CDR3 length: 13
V gene: TRBV10-3
CDR3 DNA: TGTGCCACCGGGGACAGGCGAAATGAAAAACTGTTTTTT
CDR3 protein: CATGDRRNEKLFF

clone size: -
D gene: -
J gene: TRBJ2-2
CDR3 length: 19
V gene: TRBV9
CDR3 DNA: TGTGCCAGCAGCGTAAGAAGGAGTCCAGCCACGCGTGACACCGGGGAGCTGTTTTTT
CDR3 protein: CASSVRRSPATRDTGELFF

clone size: -
D gene: -
J gene: TRBJ2-7
CDR3 length: 15
V gene: TRBV4-3
CDR3 DNA: TGCGCCAGCAGCCAAGATGAAAGACAGCCCTACGAGCAGTACTTC
CDR3 protein: CASSQDERQPYEQYF

clone size: few
D gene: -
J gene: TRBJ2-3
CDR3 length: 14
V gene: TRBV27
CDR3 DNA: TGTGCCAGCAAGCGATCAGGGGTAACAGATACGCAGTATTTT
CDR3 protein: CASKRSGVTDTQYF

clone size: -
D gene: TRBD1
J gene: TRBJ2-5
CDR3 length: 16
V gene: TRBV5-6
CDR3 DNA: TGTGCCAGCAGCCGGAGGCAGACAGGGTCCAGGGAGACCCAGTACTTC
CDR3 protein: CASSRRQTGSRETQYF

clone size: -
D gene: -
J gene: TRBJ2-7
CDR3 length: 14
V gene: TRBV7-9
CDR3 DNA: TGTGCCAGCAGCCCGCGGGGTAACTCCTACGAGCAGTACTTC
CDR3 protein: CASSPRGNSYEQYF

clone size: -
D gene: -
J gene: TRBJ1-2
CDR3 length: 14
V gene: TRBV15
CDR3 DNA: TGTGCCACCAGCAGGACAGACCAGAACTATGGCTACACCTTC
CDR3 protein: CATSRTDQNYGYTF

clone size: -
D gene: TRBD2
J gene: TRBJ2-5
CDR3 length: 15
V gene: TRBV6-6
CDR3 DNA: TGTGCCAGCAGTTATCAGGGAGGGCTCCAAGAGACCCAGTACTTC
CDR3 protein: CASSYQGGLQETQYF

clone size: -
D gene: TRBD1
J gene: TRBJ1-6
CDR3 length: 14
V gene: TRBV6-1
CDR3 DNA: TGTGCCAGCAGTGAGGACAGGGTGTATTCACCCCTCCACTTT
CDR3 protein: CASSEDRVYSPLHF

clone size: -
D gene: TRBD1
J gene: TRBJ1-1
CDR3 length: 19
V gene: TRBV19
CDR3 DNA: TGTGCCAGTAGTAAGGCTACCGGGACAGGGGGCCTCATGAACACTGAAGCTTTCTTT
CDR3 protein: CASSKATGTGGLMNTEAFF

clone size: once
D gene: TRBD2
J gene: TRBJ2-3
CDR3 length: 16
V gene: TRBV6-4
CDR3 DNA: TGTGCCAGCAGTCCAACTAGCGGGGGAAGCACAGATACGCAGTATTTT
CDR3 protein: CASSPTSGGSTDTQYF

clone size: -
D gene: -
J gene: TRBJ1-1
CDR3 length: 14
V gene: TRBV7-9
CDR3 DNA: TGTGCCAGCAGCTTCTGGACAGAGAACACTGAAGCTTTCTTT
CDR3 protein: CASSFWTENTEAFF

clone size: -
D gene: -
J gene: TRBJ2-6
CDR3 length: 16
V gene: TRBV4-2
CDR3 DNA: TGTGCCAGCAGCCAGGGCGAGAGCTCTGGGGCCAACGTCCTGACTTTC
CDR3 protein: CASSQGESSGANVLTF

clone size: medium-sized
D gene: -
J gene: TRBJ1-1
CDR3 length: 13
V gene: TRBV7-3
CDR3 DNA: TGTGCCAGCAGCTTGGGGGGGGCTTCGGAAGCTTTCTTT
CDR3 protein: CASSLGGASEAFF

clone size: -
D gene: -
J gene: TRBJ2-2
CDR3 length: 16
V gene: TRBV9
CDR3 DNA: TGTGCCAGCAGCGTTGGGGACACCCCGAACACCGGGGAGCTGTTTTTT
CDR3 protein: CASSVGDTPNTGELFF

clone size: few
D gene: -
J gene: TRBJ1-2
CDR3 length: 14
V gene: TRBV4-3
CDR3 DNA: TGCGCCAGCAGCCACCCGGAGGCGGGAAAGGGCTACACCTTC
CDR3 protein: CASSHPEAGKGYTF

clone size: medium-sized
D gene: -
J gene: TRBJ1-1
CDR3 length: 14
V gene: TRBV7-3
CDR3 DNA: TGTGCCAGCAGCCAAGCCGGAGGGAACACTGAAGCTTTCTTT
CDR3 protein: CASSQAGGNTEAFF

clone size: -
D gene: -
J gene: TRBJ1-4
CDR3 length: 16
V gene: TRBV7-9
CDR3 DNA: TGTGCCAGCAGCTTAGCGCTAGGAAAGAATAATGAAAAACTGTTTTTT
CDR3 protein: CASSLALGKNNEKLFF

clone size: -
D gene: -
J gene: TRBJ1-3
CDR3 length: 15
V gene: TRBV9
CDR3 DNA: TGTGCCAGCAGCGTAGACGGGGTCGCTGGAAACACCATATATTTT
CDR3 protein: CASSVDGVAGNTIYF

clone size: few
D gene: TRBD2
J gene: TRBJ2-2
CDR3 length: 17
V gene: TRBV9
CDR3 DNA: TGTGCCAGCAGCGTAGGACTAGCGGGGGCGGGTACCGGGGAGCTGTTTTTT
CDR3 protein: CASSVGLAGAGTGELFF

clone size: -
D gene: TRBD2
J gene: TRBJ2-6
CDR3 length: 20
V gene: TRBV27
CDR3 DNA: TGTGCCAGCAGTTTATTGGCTAGCGGGGTATTTGTATCTGGGGCCAACGTCCTGACTTTC
CDR3 protein: CASSLLASGVFVSGANVLTF

clone size: -
D gene: -
J gene: TRBJ2-2
CDR3 length: 13
V gene: TRBV12-5
CDR3 DNA: TGTGCTAGTGGTGCGCCTTACACCGGGGAGCTGTTTTTT
CDR3 protein: CASGAPYTGELFF

clone size: -
D gene: TRBD1
J gene: TRBJ1-6
CDR3 length: 15
V gene: TRBV9
CDR3 DNA: TGTGCCAGCAGCGTAGGGACAGGGGAGAATTCACCCCTCCACTTT
CDR3 protein: CASSVGTGENSPLHF

clone size: -
D gene: TRBD1
J gene: TRBJ1-2
CDR3 length: 15
V gene: TRBV5-6
CDR3 DNA: TGTGCCAGCAGCTTGGCTGCAGGGGGGAACTATGGCTACACCTTC
CDR3 protein: CASSLAAGGNYGYTF

clone size: -
D gene: TRBD1
J gene: TRBJ2-7
CDR3 length: 16
V gene: TRBV7-6
CDR3 DNA: TGTGCCAGCAGCCCAGGCCGGCAGGGGGCCTTCTACGAGCAGTACTTC
CDR3 protein: CASSPGRQGAFYEQYF

clone size: -
D gene: -
J gene: TRBJ2-1
CDR3 length: 15
V gene: TRBV9
CDR3 DNA: TGTGCCAGCAGCGTAGAGGGACATAAGTACAATGAGCAGTTCTTC
CDR3 protein: CASSVEGHKYNEQFF

clone size: -
D gene: -
J gene: TRBJ2-1
CDR3 length: 15
V gene: TRBV9
CDR3 DNA: TGTGCCAGCAGCAGCGCCGGGACAACTTACAATGAGCAGTTCTTC
CDR3 protein: CASSSAGTTYNEQFF

clone size: -
D gene: -
J gene: TRBJ1-2
CDR3 length: 14
V gene: TRBV7-8
CDR3 DNA: TGTGCCAGCAGCTCCGAAACAGCTAACTATGGCTACACCTTC
CDR3 protein: CASSSETANYGYTF

clone size: -
D gene: TRBD1
J gene: TRBJ2-5
CDR3 length: 15
V gene: TRBV12-5
CDR3 DNA: TGTGCTAGTGGTTTGAAGACAGGGGTCCAAGAGACCCAGTACTTC
CDR3 protein: CASGLKTGVQETQYF